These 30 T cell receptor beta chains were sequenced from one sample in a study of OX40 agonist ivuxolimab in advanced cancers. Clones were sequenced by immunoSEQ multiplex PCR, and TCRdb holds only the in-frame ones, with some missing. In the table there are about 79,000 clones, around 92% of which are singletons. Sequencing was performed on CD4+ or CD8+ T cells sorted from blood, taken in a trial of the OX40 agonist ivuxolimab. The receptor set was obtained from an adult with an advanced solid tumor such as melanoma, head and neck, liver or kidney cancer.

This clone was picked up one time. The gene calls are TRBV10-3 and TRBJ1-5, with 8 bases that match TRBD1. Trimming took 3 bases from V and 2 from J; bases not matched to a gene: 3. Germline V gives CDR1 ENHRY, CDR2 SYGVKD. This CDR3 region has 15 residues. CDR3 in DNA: TGTGCCATCAGTGATTACAGGGGGGGCAATCAGCCCCAGCATTTT. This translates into CAISDYRGGNQPQHF.

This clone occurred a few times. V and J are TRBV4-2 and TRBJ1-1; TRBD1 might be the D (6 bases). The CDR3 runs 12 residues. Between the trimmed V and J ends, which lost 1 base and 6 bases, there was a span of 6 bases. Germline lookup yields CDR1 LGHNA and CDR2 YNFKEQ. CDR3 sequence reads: CASSQGQAEAFF. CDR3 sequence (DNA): TGTGCCAGCAGCCAAGGACAGGCTGAAGCTTTCTTT.

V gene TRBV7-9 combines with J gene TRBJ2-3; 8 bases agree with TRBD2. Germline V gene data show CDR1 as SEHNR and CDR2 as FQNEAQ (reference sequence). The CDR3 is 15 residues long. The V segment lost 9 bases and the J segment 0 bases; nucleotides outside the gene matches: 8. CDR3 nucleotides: TGTGCCAGATCGGGGGGGGCCCATAGCACAGATACGCAGTATTTT. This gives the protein CARSGGAHSTDTQYF.

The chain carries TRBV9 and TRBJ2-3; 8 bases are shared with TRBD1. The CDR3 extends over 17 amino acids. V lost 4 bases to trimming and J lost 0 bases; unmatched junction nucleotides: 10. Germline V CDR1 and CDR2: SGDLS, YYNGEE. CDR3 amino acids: CASSPGDRGVSTDTQYF. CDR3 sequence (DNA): TGTGCCAGCAGCCCAGGCGACAGGGGCGTTAGCACAGATACGCAGTATTTT.

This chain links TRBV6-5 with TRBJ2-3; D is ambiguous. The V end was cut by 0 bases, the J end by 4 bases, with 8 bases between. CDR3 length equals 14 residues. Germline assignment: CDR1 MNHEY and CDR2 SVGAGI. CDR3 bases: TGTGCCAGCAGTTACTCGAGGTGGGCAGATACGCAGTATTTT. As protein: CASSYSRWADTQYF.

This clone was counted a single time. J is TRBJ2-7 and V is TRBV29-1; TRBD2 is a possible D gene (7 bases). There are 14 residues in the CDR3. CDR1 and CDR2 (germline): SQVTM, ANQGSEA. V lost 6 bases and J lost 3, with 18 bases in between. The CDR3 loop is CSVSEGEGFYEQYF. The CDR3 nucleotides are TGCAGCGTCTCAGAGGGGGAGGGCTTCTACGAGCAGTACTTC.

This CDR3 reads CASSDGESTNEKLFF. Written as DNA, the CDR3 is TGCGCCAGCAGTGATGGGGAGTCAACTAATGAAAAACTGTTTTTT. The chain carries TRBV10-2 and TRBJ1-4; D remains ambiguous. Per germline, CDR1 WSHSY and CDR2 SAAADI. The germline V and J ends were trimmed by 3 bases and 0 bases, with 8 bases remaining between them. CDR3 size: 15 residues.

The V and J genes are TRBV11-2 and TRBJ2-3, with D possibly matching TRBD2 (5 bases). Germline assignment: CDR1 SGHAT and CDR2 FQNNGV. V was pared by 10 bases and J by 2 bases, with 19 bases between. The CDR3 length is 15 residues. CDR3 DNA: TGTGCCACCTGCTGGGGAGACCCGACCACAGATACGCAGTATTTT. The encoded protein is CATCWGDPTTDTQYF.

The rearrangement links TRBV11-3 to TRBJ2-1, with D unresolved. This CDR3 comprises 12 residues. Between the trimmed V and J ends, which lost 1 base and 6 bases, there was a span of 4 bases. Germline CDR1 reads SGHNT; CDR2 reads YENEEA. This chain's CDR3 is CASSLGLNEQFF. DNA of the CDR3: TGTGCCAGCAGCTTAGGACTCAATGAGCAGTTCTTC.

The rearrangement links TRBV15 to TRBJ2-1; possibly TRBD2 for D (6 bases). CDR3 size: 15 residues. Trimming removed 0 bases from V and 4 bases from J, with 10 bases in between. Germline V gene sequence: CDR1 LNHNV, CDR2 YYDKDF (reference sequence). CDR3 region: CATSREDGSYNEQFF. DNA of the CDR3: TGTGCCACCAGCAGAGAGGACGGGAGTTACAATGAGCAGTTCTTC.

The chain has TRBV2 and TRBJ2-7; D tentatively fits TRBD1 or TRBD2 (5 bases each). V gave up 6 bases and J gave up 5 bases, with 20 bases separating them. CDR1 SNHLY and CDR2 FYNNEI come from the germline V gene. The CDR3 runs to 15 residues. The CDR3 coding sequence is TGTGCCAGCAGGACGGGGCAGACACTGAACGACGAGCAGTACTTC. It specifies CASRTGQTLNDEQYF.

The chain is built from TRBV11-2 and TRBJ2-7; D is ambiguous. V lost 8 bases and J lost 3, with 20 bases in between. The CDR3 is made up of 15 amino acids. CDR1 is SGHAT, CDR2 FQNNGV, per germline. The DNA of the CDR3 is TGTGCCAGCCTAATGATGGCGGAAGGGCACTACGAGCAGTACTTC. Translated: CASLMMAEGHYEQYF.

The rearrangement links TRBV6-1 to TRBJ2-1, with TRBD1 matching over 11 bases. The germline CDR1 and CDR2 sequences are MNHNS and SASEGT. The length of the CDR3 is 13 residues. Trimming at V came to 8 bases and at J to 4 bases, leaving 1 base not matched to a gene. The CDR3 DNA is TGTGCCAGCCGGGACAGGGGGTACAATGAGCAGTTCTTC. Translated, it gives CASRDRGYNEQFF.

The CDR3 spells CASSQDWQEAFF. CDR3 DNA: TGCGCCAGCAGCCAAGATTGGCAGGAAGCTTTCTTT. This sequence joins TRBV4-1 and TRBJ1-1; D is unclear. The germline CDR1 and CDR2 sequences are MGHRA and YSYEKL. V dropped 0 bases and J dropped 8 bases, with 7 bases sitting between them. The CDR3 loop spans 12 amino acids.

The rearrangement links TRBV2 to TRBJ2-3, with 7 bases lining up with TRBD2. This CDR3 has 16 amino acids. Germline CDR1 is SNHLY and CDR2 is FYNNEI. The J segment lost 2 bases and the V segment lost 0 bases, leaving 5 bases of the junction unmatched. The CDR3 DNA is TGTGCCAGCAGTGAAGCTGGGGGGGGAAACACAGATACGCAGTATTTT. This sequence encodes CASSEAGGGNTDTQYF.

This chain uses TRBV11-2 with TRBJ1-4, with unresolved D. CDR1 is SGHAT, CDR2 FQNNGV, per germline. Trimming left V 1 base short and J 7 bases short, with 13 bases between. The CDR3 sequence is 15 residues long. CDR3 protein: CASSLASYNSEKLFF. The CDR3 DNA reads TGTGCCAGCAGCTTAGCCTCGTACAACTCTGAAAAACTGTTTTTT.

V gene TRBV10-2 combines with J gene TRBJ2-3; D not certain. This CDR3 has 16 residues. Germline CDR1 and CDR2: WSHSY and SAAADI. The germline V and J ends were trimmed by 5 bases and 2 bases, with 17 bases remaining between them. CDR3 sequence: CASSIGTRLSTDTQYF. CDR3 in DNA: TGCGCCAGCAGTATTGGCACACGCCTTTCCACAGATACGCAGTATTTT.

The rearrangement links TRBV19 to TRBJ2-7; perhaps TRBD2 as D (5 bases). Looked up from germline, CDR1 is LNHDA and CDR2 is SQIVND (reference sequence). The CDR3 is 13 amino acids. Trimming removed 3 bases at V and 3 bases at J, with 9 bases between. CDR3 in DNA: TGTGCCAGTAGTATCGTCGGGGACTACGAGCAGTACTTC. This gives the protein CASSIVGDYEQYF.

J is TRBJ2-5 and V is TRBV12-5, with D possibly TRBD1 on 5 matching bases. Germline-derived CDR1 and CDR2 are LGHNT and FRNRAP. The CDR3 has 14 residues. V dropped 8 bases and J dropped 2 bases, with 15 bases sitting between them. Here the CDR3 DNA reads TGTGCTAGTAGACCAAATGGGGCTCAAGAGACCCAGTACTTC. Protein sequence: CASRPNGAQETQYF.

CDR3 in amino acids: CASGQPGQGGTGELFF. CDR3 nucleotide sequence: TGTGCCAGCGGCCAACCGGGACAGGGAGGCACCGGGGAGCTGTTTTTT. The J gene is TRBJ2-2, the V gene TRBV7-9; 9 bases are shared with TRBD1. V shed 8 bases and J 4 bases; nucleotides not matched to a gene: 11. The V gene's germline CDR1 is SEHNR and CDR2 FQNEAQ (reference sequence). The length of the CDR3 is 16 residues.

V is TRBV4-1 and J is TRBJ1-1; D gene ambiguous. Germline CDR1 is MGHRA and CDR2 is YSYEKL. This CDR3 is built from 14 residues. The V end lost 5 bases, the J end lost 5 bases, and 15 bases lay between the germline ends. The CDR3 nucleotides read TGCGCCAGCAGCTTGGGGATTTTAATGACTGAAGCTTTCTTT. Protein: CASSLGILMTEAFF.

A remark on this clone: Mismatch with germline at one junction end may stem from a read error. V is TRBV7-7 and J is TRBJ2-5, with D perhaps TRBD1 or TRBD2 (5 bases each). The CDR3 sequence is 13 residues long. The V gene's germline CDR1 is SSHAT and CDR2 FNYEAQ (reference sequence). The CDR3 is CASSLWGQETQYF. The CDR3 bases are TGTGCTAGCAGCCTGTGGGGGCAAGAGACCCAGTACTTC.

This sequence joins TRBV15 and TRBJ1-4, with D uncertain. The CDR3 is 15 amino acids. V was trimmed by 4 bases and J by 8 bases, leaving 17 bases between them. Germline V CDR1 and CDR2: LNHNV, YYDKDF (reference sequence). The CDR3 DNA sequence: TGTGCCACCAGCATTAGCCGGTCAGCCCGGGAAAAACTGTTTTTT. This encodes CATSISRSAREKLFF.

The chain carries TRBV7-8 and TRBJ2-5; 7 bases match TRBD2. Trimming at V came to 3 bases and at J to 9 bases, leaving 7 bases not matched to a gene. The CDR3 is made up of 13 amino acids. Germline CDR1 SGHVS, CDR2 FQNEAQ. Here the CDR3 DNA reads TGTGCCAGCAGCTTTGGGGGGGTCTCGGCCCAGTACTTC. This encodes CASSFGGVSAQYF.

The CDR3 region is CASSSGTGISTNEKLFF. The CDR3 DNA follows: TGTGCCAGCAGCTCGGGGACAGGGATTTCAACTAATGAAAAACTGTTTTTT. V and J are TRBV7-8 and TRBJ1-4; TRBD1 matches 9 bases. This CDR3 comprises 17 residues. J lost 0 bases, V lost 4 bases, and 6 bases had no gene match. CDR1 is SGHVS, CDR2 FQNEAQ, per germline.

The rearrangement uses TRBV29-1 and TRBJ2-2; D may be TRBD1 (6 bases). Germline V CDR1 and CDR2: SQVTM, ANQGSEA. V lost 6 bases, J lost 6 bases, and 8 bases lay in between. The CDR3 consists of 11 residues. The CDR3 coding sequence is TGCAGCGTCCAGGGGTCCGGGGAGCTGTTTTTT. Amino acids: CSVQGSGELFF.

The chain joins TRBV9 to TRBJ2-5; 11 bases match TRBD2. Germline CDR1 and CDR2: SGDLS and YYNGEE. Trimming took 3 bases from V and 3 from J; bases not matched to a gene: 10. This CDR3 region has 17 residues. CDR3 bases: TGTGCCAGCAGCGCGGACGAGGGACTAGCGGCAAAAGAGACCCAGTACTTC. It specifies CASSADEGLAAKETQYF.

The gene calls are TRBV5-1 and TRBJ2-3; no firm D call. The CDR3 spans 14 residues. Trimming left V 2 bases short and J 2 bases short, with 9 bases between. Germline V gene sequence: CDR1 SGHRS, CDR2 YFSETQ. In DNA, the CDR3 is TGCGCCAGCAGCTTTCGGGTTCCCACAGATACGCAGTATTTT. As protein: CASSFRVPTDTQYF.

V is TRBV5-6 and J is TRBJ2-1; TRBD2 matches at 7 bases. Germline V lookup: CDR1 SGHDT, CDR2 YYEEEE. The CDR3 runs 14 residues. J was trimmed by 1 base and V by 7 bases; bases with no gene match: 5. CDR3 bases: TGTGCCAGCGGACTAGAGAAGTCCTACAATGAGCAGTTCTTC. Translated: CASGLEKSYNEQFF.

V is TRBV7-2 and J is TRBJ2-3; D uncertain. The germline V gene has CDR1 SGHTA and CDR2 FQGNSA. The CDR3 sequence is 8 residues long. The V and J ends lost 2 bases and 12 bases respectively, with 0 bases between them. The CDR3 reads CASSLQYF. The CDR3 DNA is TGTGCCAGCAGCTTACAGTATTTT.